This entry lists 5 T cell receptor beta chains sequenced from one sample in a study of T cell repertoires in cytomegalovirus infection. TCRdb reprocessed the reads via MiXCR and lists one record per CDR3 protein. Counted here are under 600,000 distinct CDR3 sequences, more than 15% occurring once; the ten biggest clones make up about 24%. The specimen was CD8+ T cells from PBMCs. These receptors all come from a human donor in good health (CMV status not recorded). Some clones in this sample may be carry-over from other donors' samples.

This clonotype has just a few counts. The chain combines TRBV15 with TRBJ2-5; 11 nucleotides agree with TRBD2. Looked up from germline, CDR1 is LNHNV and CDR2 is YYDKDF (reference sequence). The CDR3 sequence is 14 residues long. Trimming removed 6 bases from V and 3 bases from J; junction bases left unmatched: 3. CDR3 DNA sequence: TGTGCCACCAGAACTAGCGGGAGTGAAGAGACCCAGTACTTC. It is translated as CATRTSGSEETQYF.

Worth noting for this clonotype: Just one base apart from a much larger clone, this may be a read error. V and J are TRBV6-2 or TRBV6-3 and TRBJ2-1, with D maybe TRBD1 (5 bases). V shed 7 bases and J shed 6 bases, with 13 bases lying between them. Germline-derived CDR1 and CDR2 are MNHEY and SVGEGT. The CDR3 loop spans 13 amino acids. The CDR3 DNA follows: TGTGCCAGCAATCCGGGCAGGGTCAATGAGCAGTTCTTC. This sequence encodes CASNPGRVNEQFF.

This clonotype was counted many times. The chain links TRBV7-9 to TRBJ2-1, with D possibly being TRBD1 or TRBD2 (5 bases each). The V and J ends lost 2 bases and 12 bases respectively, with 11 bases between them. In germline, CDR1 is SEHNR, CDR2 FQNEAQ (reference sequence). The CDR3 spans 12 residues. The CDR3 DNA is TGTGCCAGCAGCTTAAGGGACCCCCGGCAGTTCTTC. Its protein product is CASSLRDPRQFF.

This clonotype was seen many times. V is TRBV7-7 and J is TRBJ1-1; weak D call: TRBD1 (5 bases). CDR3 size: 13 residues. V was trimmed by 4 bases and J by 1 base, leaving 7 bases between them. Per germline, CDR1 SSHAT and CDR2 FNYEAQ (reference sequence). The CDR3 DNA sequence: TGTGCCAGCAGCTCGACAGAGAACACTGAAGCTTTCTTT. Its protein product is CASSSTENTEAFF. Looking up the rest from reference TRBV7-7 and TRBJ1-1 gives the full variable domain: GAGVSQSPRYKVTKRGQDVTLRCDPISSHATLYWYQQALGQGPEFLTYFNYEAQPDKSGLPSDRFSAERPEGSISTLTIQRTEQRDSAMYRCASSSTENTEAFFGQGTRLTVV.

The V gene is TRBV5-5, the J gene TRBJ2-7; the D gene is possibly TRBD1 (7 bases). Germline loops: CDR1 SGHKS, CDR2 YYEKEE (reference sequence). V lost 4 bases to trimming and J lost 5 bases, with 19 bases between them. The CDR3 totals 15 residues. CDR3 sequence reads: CASSHQDRRVHEQYF. Here the CDR3 DNA reads TGTGCCAGCAGCCACCAGGACAGGAGGGTCCACGAGCAGTACTTC.